This section outlines one T cell receptor beta chain sequence together with its context. The method, 5' RACE with UMI labels, was used to prepare the TRB cDNA libraries. TCRdb re-analyzed the 5' RACE reads; it lists each CDR3 protein once, without DNA. The sample totals 45,000 to 55,000 distinct CDR3 sequences. The data are from a study of CXCR3-negative and CXCR3-positive naive CD8 T cells. Per germline, CDR1 SGHNT and CDR2 YYREEE (reference sequence). CDR3 length: 14 residues. Input material: memory CD8+ T cells from blood. This sequence originates from a human donor in good health. Some clones in this sample may be carry-over from other donors' samples. The J gene is TRBJ2-1, the V gene TRBV5-4; with no DNA, the TCRdb D assignment of TRBD1 cannot be verified. The chain's CDR3 is CASTLWTTRHEQFF.